This entry lists 17 T cell receptor beta chains sequenced from one sample in a study of T cells after posttransplantation cyclophosphamide. Assay used: immunoSEQ multiplex PCR; TCRdb lists only in-frame clones, some missing. The sample shows about 24,000 clones, none of them appearing just once. Material for sequencing was PBMCs. The receptors shown here come from a woman in her sixties in good health, CMV-negative, and a related stem cell transplant donor.

This clone was recorded at least ten times. The chain has TRBV15 and TRBJ1-1; TRBD1 aligns across 7 bases. V shed 0 bases, J shed 8 bases, and the junction held 3 bases outside the gene matches. The CDR3 totals 13 residues. Looked up from germline, CDR1 is LNHNV and CDR2 is YYDKDF (reference sequence). CDR3 sequence (DNA): TGTGCCACCAGCAGAGATCGGGGACAGGAAGCTTTCTTT. It encodes CATSRDRGQEAFF.

This rearrangement joins TRBV6-5 to TRBJ2-3; D possibly corresponds to TRBD1 (6 bases). The CDR3 totals 14 residues. Germline V gene sequence: CDR1 MNHEY, CDR2 SVGAGI. V was cut by 0 bases and J by 8 bases, with 12 bases left in between. In nucleotides, the CDR3 is TGTGCCAGCAGTTACTCGACAGGCCGGTCTACGCAGTATTTT. Amino acid sequence: CASSYSTGRSTQYF.

This clone was recorded many times. The chain combines TRBV5-1 with TRBJ2-1, with 13 nucleotides matching TRBD2. The trim removed 3 bases at V and 7 bases at J, leaving 4 bases unmatched. This CDR3 region has 15 residues. Germline V gene data show CDR1 as SGHRS and CDR2 as YFSETQ. The CDR3 DNA reads as TGCGCCAGCAGCTCCGGGACTAGCGGGACGAATGAGCAGTTCTTC. Translation gives CASSSGTSGTNEQFF.

This clone came up many times. J is TRBJ1-2 and V is TRBV9; D gene uncertain. This CDR3 has 13 residues. CDR1 and CDR2 (germline): SGDLS, YYNGEE. Deletions cut 2 bases from V and 8 bases from J, with 13 bases between. This CDR3 reads CASSVEATRGYTF. The CDR3 nucleotides read TGTGCCAGCAGCGTGGAGGCCACGAGAGGCTACACCTTC. Filled out from reference TRBV9 and TRBJ1-2, the complete variable domain reads DSGVTQTPKHLITATGQRVTLRCSPRSGDLSVYWYQQSLDQGLQFLIQYYNGEERAKGNILERFSAQQFPDLHSELNLSSLELGDSALYFCASSVEATRGYTFGSGTRLTVV.

Ten or more counts support this clone. The chain employs TRBV6-1 and TRBJ1-5, with TRBD1 identical over 8 bases. The junction had 9 bases not matched to a gene; V was cut back by 6 bases and J by 5 bases. CDR1 is MNHNS, CDR2 SASEGT, per germline. CDR3 length: 15 residues. For the CDR3, the DNA is TGTGCCAGCAGCCAACTGCAGGGGGCCTATCAGCCCCAGCATTTT. It specifies CASSQLQGAYQPQHF.

This clone was seen only a few times. The chain couples TRBV4-1 to TRBJ2-7, with 9 bases fitting TRBD2. The CDR3 contains 16 residues. Trimming at V came to 0 bases and at J to 7 bases, leaving 10 bases not matched to a gene. Looked up from germline, CDR1 is MGHRA and CDR2 is YSYEKL. The CDR3 is CASSQELGTSRREQYF. The CDR3 nucleotides are TGCGCCAGCAGCCAAGAGTTGGGGACTAGCAGGCGGGAGCAGTACTTC.

This clone was seen many times. The V gene is TRBV6-5, the J gene TRBJ1-4; weak D call: TRBD1 (5 bases). V was clipped by 5 bases and J by 8 bases, with 18 bases between them. From germline, CDR1 is MNHEY and CDR2 SVGAGI. The CDR3 has 15 residues. As DNA, the CDR3 is TGTGCCAGCAGTGGGAGGACAAAGGCGGAGGAAAAACTGTTTTTT. This encodes CASSGRTKAEEKLFF.

This chain joins TRBV5-1 and TRBJ1-2; D might be TRBD1 (6 bases). The V and J ends lost 0 bases and 4 bases respectively, with 16 bases between them. This CDR3 has 16 residues. The germline gives CDR1 SGHRS, CDR2 YFSETQ. The CDR3 nucleotides read TGCGCCAGCAGCTTGGGGGGGACCGGACAGACCTATGGCTACACCTTC. Amino acid sequence: CASSLGGTGQTYGYTF.

This clone was seen many times. The rearrangement joins TRBV14 to TRBJ2-1; possible D gene TRBD2, 5 bases. This CDR3 has 15 amino acids. Trimming shortened V by 5 bases and J by 0 bases, and 11 bases separated the two germline ends. Germline CDR1 SGHDN, CDR2 FVKESK. The CDR3 region has the DNA TGTGCCAGCAGCTTGCGGGTTACCTCCTACAATGAGCAGTTCTTC. Residues: CASSLRVTSYNEQFF.

This clone was found many times. The chain recombines TRBV27 with TRBJ2-5; D is perhaps TRBD2 (5 bases). The germline CDR1 and CDR2 sequences are MNHEY and SMNVEV (reference sequence). This CDR3 comprises 14 residues. Trimming took off 2 bases at V and 1 base at J, with 8 bases between the two ends. Written as DNA, the CDR3 is TGTGCCAGCAGTTTACTGGGGAGCCAAGAGACCCAGTACTTC. Translating it yields CASSLLGSQETQYF.

V is TRBV28 and J is TRBJ1-6, with a weak D call TRBD1 (6 bases). This CDR3 spans 15 amino acids. Germline V gene lookup returns CDR1 MDHEN and CDR2 SYDVKM. Between the trimmed V and J ends, which lost 7 bases and 7 bases, there was a span of 17 bases. The CDR3 bases are TGTGCCAGCAAACTAGGGGGGGCCAAAAATTCACCCCTCCACTTT. Translating gives CASKLGGAKNSPLHF.

This clone appeared many times. CDR3 sequence (DNA): TGTGCCAGCAGCCCCCGACTAGCTACCCTCTACAATGAGCAGTTCTTC. Translation gives CASSPRLATLYNEQFF. The chain links TRBV6-4 to TRBJ2-1; 7 bases match TRBD2. Trimming cost V 6 bases and J 3 bases; bases outside gene matches: 11. CDR3 length: 16 amino acids. Germline V gene sequence: CDR1 MRHNA, CDR2 SNTAGT.

This clone was observed many times. The chain links TRBV19 to TRBJ2-2; TRBD2 matches 8 bases. The trim removed 1 base at V and 6 bases at J, leaving 10 bases unmatched. The germline CDR1 and CDR2 sequences are LNHDA and SQIVND (reference sequence). This CDR3 has 17 residues. CDR3 DNA: TGTGCCAGTAGTATAGCCGGGGGGGCCCATCGGGCCGGGGAGCTGTTTTTT. It specifies CASSIAGGAHRAGELFF. The entire variable domain, with the rest obtained from reference TRBV19 and TRBJ2-2, is as follows: DGGITQSPKYLFRKEGQNVTLSCEQNLNHDAMYWYRQDPGQGLRLIYYSQIVNDFQKGDIAEGYSVSREKKESFPLTVTSAQKNPTAFYLCASSIAGGAHRAGELFFGEGSRLTVL.

This clone has ten or more counts. The chain couples TRBV28 to TRBJ1-1, with D perhaps TRBD1 (6 bases). Per germline, CDR1 MDHEN and CDR2 SYDVKM. V was clipped by 8 bases and J by 11 bases, with 27 bases between them. CDR3 length: 15 residues. This CDR3 is CASGSPGGGEELAFF. CDR3 bases: TGTGCCAGCGGATCTCCGGGGGGCGGAGAAGAATTGGCTTTCTTT.

This chain uses TRBV28 with TRBJ2-2, with 8 bases fitting TRBD1. This CDR3 has 13 amino acids. V shed 6 bases and J 7 bases; nucleotides not matched to a gene: 4. The germline gives CDR1 MDHEN, CDR2 SYDVKM. CDR3 amino acids: CASRRQGIGELFF. CDR3 in DNA: TGTGCCAGCAGGCGACAGGGGATCGGGGAGCTGTTTTTT.

This clone has just a few counts. The V gene is TRBV7-9, the J gene TRBJ2-3, with 13 bases matching TRBD2. This CDR3 spans 18 amino acids. Germline-derived CDR1 and CDR2 are SEHNR and FQNEAQ (reference sequence). J was trimmed by 0 bases and V by 5 bases; bases with no gene match: 8. This CDR3 is CASSPGTSGTPSTDTQYF. For the CDR3, the DNA is TGTGCCAGCAGCCCAGGGACTAGCGGGACTCCTAGCACAGATACGCAGTATTTT.

J is TRBJ2-7 and V is TRBV19; TRBD1 matches 8 bases. Germline assignment: CDR1 LNHDA and CDR2 SQIVND (reference sequence). With V trimmed by 3 bases and J by 4 bases, 5 bases remained unmatched. CDR3 length: 14 residues. The CDR3: CASSMGTGPYEQYF. CDR3 in DNA: TGTGCCAGTAGTATGGGGACAGGACCTTACGAGCAGTACTTC. The variable domain in full, with the rest retrieved from reference TRBV19 and TRBJ2-7, is DGGITQSPKYLFRKEGQNVTLSCEQNLNHDAMYWYRQDPGQGLRLIYYSQIVNDFQKGDIAEGYSVSREKKESFPLTVTSAQKNPTAFYLCASSMGTGPYEQYFGPGTRLTVT.